This T cell receptor (beta chain) was sequenced during a study of cytomegalovirus exposure and HLA in healthy donors. Separate from the roughly 670-subject first cohort, the approximately 130-subject validation cohort was the one that the donors belonged to. Assay: immunoSEQ multiplex PCR; the TCRdb copy retains only in-frame clones and omits some. The table has approximately 270,000 clones, 70% to 90% seen once. In germline, CDR1 is MNHEY, CDR2 SMNVEV (reference sequence). Trimming shortened V by 0 bases and J by 0 bases, and 9 bases separated the two germline ends. The CDR3 sequence is 17 residues long. The sample holds one count of this clone. The antigen remains undetermined. Study-wide results and caveats: In a later analysis, first-cohort TCR clusters were found to tend to co-occur in the 120 or so validation repertoires. A few of the chains that were CMV-associated were confirmed in vitro to be specific for CMV antigens.

Material: PBMCs. This sequence originates from a woman between 18 and 29 years old in good health and CMV-seronegative. The chain has TRBV27 and TRBJ2-6; possibly TRBD2 for D (5 bases). The CDR3 nucleotides are TGTGCCAGCAGTTTATCCCGGACTGACTCTGGGGCCAACGTCCTGACTTTC. This sequence encodes CASSLSRTDSGANVLTF.